Below are 2 T cell receptor beta chains sequenced from a single sample in a study of identical twins. Each CDR3 protein gets one entry after TCRdb re-called the 5' RACE reads with MiXCR. Of approximately 230,000 distinct CDR3 sequences listed, over 5.5% are singletons. The sample also formed part of further work on T cells expressing NK-cell markers.

Sequenced: CD8+ T cells sorted from blood. These receptors were obtained from a woman between 18 and 29 years old in good health.

This clonotype was observed many times. The rearrangement links TRBV5-1 to TRBJ2-5, with 7 bases identical to TRBD2. V lost 0 bases to trimming and J lost 0 bases; unmatched junction nucleotides: 8. This CDR3 is built from 17 residues. Germline CDR1 SGHRS, CDR2 YFSETQ. In DNA, the CDR3 is TGCGCCAGCAGCTTGGATGAGGGAGGGGCTAACCAAGAGACCCAGTACTTC. Protein: CASSLDEGGANQETQYF.

The chain carries TRBV7-6 and TRBJ2-1; 10 bases are shared with TRBD2. Germline V gene sequence: CDR1 SGHVS, CDR2 FNYEAQ. This CDR3 spans 19 amino acids. With 0 bases clipped from V and 6 bases from J, the junction kept 14 bases outside the gene matches. The CDR3 region has the DNA TGTGCCAGCAGCTTAGCCGGACGTGGGCTAGCGGGAGTTAGCAATGAGCAGTTCTTC. It translates to CASSLAGRGLAGVSNEQFF.